Following are 23 T cell receptor beta chains from one sample sequenced in a study of beta chain features in type 1 diabetes. What was sequenced were expressed TCRB transcripts, since all of the isolated RNA had been reverse transcribed. Libraries were prepared by immunoSEQ multiplex PCR; TCRdb keeps only in-frame clonotypes and omits some of them. This sample has about half a million clones, with roughly an eighth found just once. Sequenced sample: naive CD4+ T cells from blood. Source of these receptors: a woman between 18 and 30 years old in good health.

The V call is TRBV4-2, the J call TRBJ1-4; possibly TRBD1 for D (5 bases). The CDR3 runs to 13 residues. Germline V gene data show CDR1 as LGHNA and CDR2 as YNFKEQ. Trimming took 11 bases from V and 4 from J, leaving 14 bases between them. The CDR3 here is CAGGRALNEKLFF. CDR3 coding DNA: TGTGCCGGGGGACGGGCCCTTAATGAAAAACTGTTTTTT.

The chain recombines TRBV7-6 with TRBJ2-3; D ambiguous. V lost 5 bases and J 0 bases, leaving 9 bases between the germline ends. There are 14 residues in the CDR3. Germline loops: CDR1 SGHVS, CDR2 FNYEAQ. The CDR3 bases are TGTGCCAGCAGCCGGAGAGCTAGCACAGATACGCAGTATTTT. Amino acids: CASSRRASTDTQYF.

This clone occurred a few times. V is TRBV5-4 and J is TRBJ2-7; D could derive from TRBD1 or TRBD2 (5 bases each). Trimming cost V 3 bases and J 6 bases, with 13 bases left between them. From germline, CDR1 is SGHNT and CDR2 YYREEE (reference sequence). This CDR3 has 13 amino acids. CDR3 sequence: CASSSRQLAEQYF. The CDR3 region has the DNA TGTGCCAGCAGCTCGCGACAGCTAGCCGAGCAGTACTTC.

Only a few counts were recorded for this clone. This chain connects TRBV30 to TRBJ2-3; D ambiguous. The CDR3 covers 12 residues. Germline lookup yields CDR1 GTSNPN and CDR2 SVGIG (reference sequence). V lost 0 bases, J lost 4 bases, and 5 bases lay in between. CDR3 in DNA: TGTGCCTGGAGTGTTGGCTCAGATACGCAGTATTTT. Translated: CAWSVGSDTQYF.

This clone occurred a few times. The chain has TRBV5-1 and TRBJ2-2; TRBD1 aligns across 8 bases. CDR1 and CDR2 (germline): SGHRS, YFSETQ. This CDR3 has 15 residues. V lost 4 bases to trimming and J lost 6 bases; unmatched junction nucleotides: 8. CDR3 sequence reads: CASSLRTGKAGELFF. CDR3 bases: TGCGCCAGCAGCCTCAGGACAGGGAAGGCCGGGGAGCTGTTTTTT.

The chain carries TRBV9 and TRBJ1-1, with TRBD1 matching 7 bases. The germline CDR1 and CDR2 sequences are SGDLS and YYNGEE. This CDR3 is 14 amino acids long. V lost 0 bases to trimming and J lost 8 bases; unmatched junction nucleotides: 7. The chain's CDR3 is CASSVGGQLREAFF. The CDR3, as DNA: TGTGCCAGCAGCGTAGGGGGACAGCTGCGAGAAGCTTTCTTT.

As concerns this clone: Other DNA sequences from this sample encode an identical CDR3 as well. J is TRBJ2-3 and V is TRBV4-1, with 12 positions matching TRBD2. Germline assignment: CDR1 MGHRA and CDR2 YSYEKL. V lost 3 bases, J lost 3 bases, and 4 bases stayed unmatched. This CDR3 region has 16 residues. This chain's CDR3 is CASSQPTSGRTDTQYF. The CDR3 nucleotides are TGCGCCAGCAGCCAGCCAACTAGCGGGAGGACAGATACGCAGTATTTT.

The chain combines TRBV5-1 with TRBJ1-1, with TRBD1 as a possible D gene (6 bases). The CDR3 covers 14 residues. Trimming stripped 5 bases from V and 0 bases from J, with 11 bases between. Germline CDR1 reads SGHRS; CDR2 reads YFSETQ. CDR3 coding DNA: TGCGCCAGCAGGGCAGGGGAATTGAACACTGAAGCTTTCTTT. Translation gives CASRAGELNTEAFF.

Turning to this clone: Other DNA sequences in this sample translate to the same CDR3. V gene TRBV9 combines with J gene TRBJ2-3; no definite D call. CDR1 SGDLS and CDR2 YYNGEE come from the germline V gene. V lost 0 bases and J lost 0, with 5 bases in between. This CDR3 is 14 amino acids long. The CDR3 DNA sequence: TGTGCCAGCAGCGTAGCCGGCAGCACAGATACGCAGTATTTT. It specifies CASSVAGSTDTQYF.

This clone has more than one count but fewer than ten. The V gene is TRBV5-1, the J gene TRBJ1-1, with D possibly matching TRBD1 (5 bases). Germline V gene lookup returns CDR1 SGHRS and CDR2 YFSETQ. V was clipped by 4 bases and J by 0 bases, with 16 bases between them. The CDR3 is 16 residues long. CDR3 region: CASSPPGLGMNTEAFF. The CDR3 coding sequence is TGCGCCAGCAGCCCACCGGGGCTTGGGATGAACACTGAAGCTTTCTTT.

V is TRBV29-1 and J is TRBJ1-2; D may be TRBD1 (5 bases). In germline, CDR1 is SQVTM, CDR2 ANQGSEA. Trimming pared 8 bases from V and 7 bases from J, leaving 17 bases between. The CDR3 runs 12 residues. The CDR3: CSLSRGSTGYTF. CDR3 DNA sequence: TGCAGCCTGTCTCGGGGGTCGACTGGCTACACCTTC.

The chain joins TRBV2 to TRBJ2-1, with D perhaps TRBD1 (5 bases). The CDR3 has 13 residues. Germline V gene lookup returns CDR1 SNHLY and CDR2 FYNNEI. The germline V and J ends were trimmed by 7 bases and 4 bases, with 11 bases remaining between them. The CDR3: CASTRQRYNEQFF. CDR3 bases: TGTGCCAGCACCAGACAGAGATACAATGAGCAGTTCTTC.

This clone was observed a few times. The chain recombines TRBV2 with TRBJ2-5; the D is unclear. V lost 7 bases and J lost 2, with 14 bases in between. Germline assignment: CDR1 SNHLY and CDR2 FYNNEI. This CDR3 region has 14 residues. CDR3 protein: CASTLGSYQETQYF. CDR3 sequence (DNA): TGTGCCAGCACTTTAGGATCTTATCAAGAGACCCAGTACTTC.

This clone was seen a few times. The same CDR3 is also encoded by other DNA sequences in this sample. This chain uses TRBV7-2 with TRBJ2-5, with D unclear. Between the trimmed V and J ends, which lost 0 bases and 2 bases, there was a span of 7 bases. Germline V gene data show CDR1 as SGHTA and CDR2 as FQGNSA. There are 14 residues in the CDR3. CDR3 bases: TGTGCCAGCAGCTTAGCGCGCCAGCAAGAGACCCAGTACTTC. Amino acids: CASSLARQQETQYF.

V usage is TRBV4-3 and J usage is TRBJ2-3; the D is unclear. CDR1 and CDR2 (germline): LGHNA, YSLEER. The CDR3 runs 14 residues. Trimming took 1 base from V and 5 from J, leaving 10 bases between them. CDR3 DNA: TGCGCCAGCAGCCAAGTGGGCGGTCGAGATACGCAGTATTTT. Protein: CASSQVGGRDTQYF.

The chain employs TRBV15 and TRBJ1-5; 8 bases are shared with TRBD1. Germline V gene lookup returns CDR1 LNHNV and CDR2 YYDKDF (reference sequence). The CDR3 is made up of 14 amino acids. With V trimmed by 1 base and J by 6 bases, 2 bases remained unmatched. CDR3 in amino acids: CATSRVRGPQPQHF. As DNA, the CDR3 is TGTGCCACCAGCAGAGTCAGGGGGCCTCAGCCCCAGCATTTT.

This clone was seen many times. A read error may produce the germline difference seen at one junction end. V usage is TRBV30 and J usage is TRBJ2-1, with D possibly TRBD1 on 6 matching bases. Germline assignment: CDR1 GTSNPN and CDR2 SVGIG (reference sequence). This CDR3 has 11 amino acids. The CDR3 DNA follows: TGCACCTTTAAGCAGGGGAGTGAGCAGTTCTTC. Residues: CTFKQGSEQFF.

There are a few counts of this clone. The J gene is TRBJ1-5, the V gene TRBV15; D remains unclear. Deletions cut 4 bases from V and 0 bases from J, with 16 bases between. The CDR3 is made up of 17 amino acids. Germline assignment: CDR1 LNHNV and CDR2 YYDKDF (reference sequence). The CDR3 nucleotides read TGTGCCACCAGCACCACGGGCCTTGCACTTAGCAATCAGCCCCAGCATTTT. Translation gives CATSTTGLALSNQPQHF.

V is TRBV9 and J is TRBJ2-7; D unclear. The length of the CDR3 is 14 residues. Germline CDR1 reads SGDLS; CDR2 reads YYNGEE. V was clipped by 0 bases and J by 6 bases, with 13 bases between them. CDR3 sequence: CASSVAGPRGEQYF. CDR3 DNA sequence: TGTGCCAGCAGCGTAGCGGGTCCTCGCGGCGAGCAGTACTTC.

This chain connects TRBV7-3 to TRBJ2-1; weak D call: TRBD1 (6 bases). CDR1 and CDR2 (germline): SGHTA, FQGTGA. The germline V and J ends were trimmed by 5 bases and 5 bases, with 16 bases remaining between them. The CDR3 runs 15 residues. The chain's CDR3 is CASSQLRGPNNEQFF. CDR3 DNA sequence: TGTGCCAGCAGCCAGCTCAGGGGACCTAACAATGAGCAGTTCTTC.

In this sample, this clone turned up a few times. CDR3 amino acids: CASSDSSATNEQFF. CDR3 in DNA: TGTGCCAGCAGTGACAGTTCGGCTACCAATGAGCAGTTCTTC. This chain connects TRBV2 to TRBJ2-1; no reliable D call. V shed 3 bases and J shed 6 bases, with 12 bases lying between them. This CDR3 has 14 amino acids. Per the germline V gene, CDR1 is SNHLY and CDR2 is FYNNEI.

The CDR3: CASSQTQGQETQYF. For the CDR3, the DNA is TGTGCCAGCAGCCAAACTCAGGGGCAAGAGACCCAGTACTTC. The chain combines TRBV11-3 with TRBJ2-5; tentatively, D is TRBD1 (6 bases). Germline CDR1 reads SGHNT; CDR2 reads YENEEA. The length of the CDR3 is 14 residues. The germline V and J ends were trimmed by 5 bases and 2 bases, with 12 bases remaining between them.

This clone came up a few times. Other DNA sequences in the same sample also yield this CDR3. This chain joins TRBV7-9 and TRBJ1-5; tentatively, D is TRBD1 (5 bases). This CDR3 has 12 residues. Germline loops: CDR1 SEHNR, CDR2 FQNEAQ (reference sequence). The ends were cut back, 5 bases at V and 7 bases at J, with 9 bases in the middle. The CDR3 sequence is CASSLPGQPQHF. The CDR3 DNA reads TGTGCCAGCAGCCTCCCAGGGCAGCCCCAGCATTTT.